This entry features one T cell receptor beta chain sequence. Antigen specificity is unknown. Time point given: pretreatment peripheral blood. Locally advanced or metastatic urothelial carcinoma was diagnosed in the patients. This entry is derived from a study of PD-L1 blockade in urothelial cancer. At the level of the study: Atezolizumab 1,200 mg was given intravenously every 3 weeks, starting 2014. Once treatment had started, blood was analyzed at 3 weeks (second dose) and again at 6 weeks.

CDR3 length: 13 residues. Germline loops: CDR1 LNHNV, CDR2 YYDKDF (reference sequence). Unmatched junction bases numbered 8, after V lost 9 bases and J lost 6 bases. Study-wide results and caveats: Lower than median blood TCR clonality before treatment predicted better survival.

TCRdb's copy holds only in-frame clones and misses some; the assay was immunoSEQ multiplex PCR. The data hold 100,000 to 150,000 clones, with less than 85% observed a single time. The material sequenced was PBMCs, taken around atezolizumab (anti-PD-L1) treatment. This clonotype was sampled from a man over 45 with urothelial cancer. The genes are TRBV15 and TRBJ2-7, with 10 bases fitting TRBD2. CDR3 region: CATSKGLAFEQYF. The CDR3 nucleotides read TGTGCCACTTCGAAGGGACTAGCGTTCGAGCAGTACTTC.